A single sample gave rise to the 5 T cell receptor beta chains below, sequenced in a study of post-analysis software for immune sequencing data (dated by TCRdb to 2013 to 2016). The sample's time point label is to be understood as: second blood draw from one MS patient after hematopoietic stem cell transplantation. Receptor libraries were prepared by PCR. Instrument used: Illumina HiSeq 2500. To reduce PCR and sequencing biases, unique molecular identifiers were built into the TCR beta cDNA libraries. The raw public reads went through TCRdb reprocessing: fastp at Q25, MiXCR clone calling, in-frame beta chains kept. Identical CDR3 proteins give one entry, which carries the most common genes and DNA. The sample records under 200,000 distinct CDR3 sequences, roughly 40% of which are singletons. The biggest ten clones account for 28% of the sample. Sequences were derived from blood, sampled after autologous hematopoietic stem cell transplantation. The receptors were sampled from a girl aged 5 to 17 with multiple sclerosis. Donor details come from another sample of the same person, matched by shared clones.

This clonotype was seen more than once but under ten times. The chain joins TRBV5-5 to TRBJ2-7; the match to TRBD1 covers 8 bases. The CDR3 sequence is 13 residues long. Trimming cost V 1 base and J 6 bases; bases outside gene matches: 3. Germline V lookup: CDR1 SGHKS, CDR2 YYEKEE (reference sequence). CDR3 amino acids: CASSLNRGSEQYF. The CDR3, as DNA: TGTGCCAGCAGCTTGAACAGGGGGTCCGAGCAGTACTTC.

The chain uses TRBV6-1 and TRBJ2-7, with D possibly being TRBD2 (5 bases). V lost 4 bases, J lost 5 bases, and 27 bases lay in between. The CDR3 length is 18 residues. Germline V lookup: CDR1 MNHNS, CDR2 SASEGT. The CDR3 sequence is CASSAFDPRVSGKDEQYF. CDR3 nucleotides: TGTGCCAGCAGTGCTTTCGATCCTAGGGTGTCCGGGAAGGACGAGCAGTACTTC.

V and J are TRBV20-1 and TRBJ2-5, with 13 bases identical to TRBD2. CDR3 length: 13 amino acids. V was pared by 6 bases and J by 7 bases, with 5 bases of the junction left unmatched. Germline V gene sequence: CDR1 DFQATT, CDR2 SNEGSKA (reference sequence). The CDR3 protein is CSAITSGRGTQYF. CDR3 in DNA: TGCAGTGCAATCACTAGCGGGAGGGGGACCCAGTACTTC.

The rearrangement uses TRBV7-9 and TRBJ2-2; D unclear. This CDR3 has 11 amino acids. CDR1 and CDR2 (germline): SEHNR, FQNEAQ (reference sequence). Between the trimmed V and J ends, which lost 3 bases and 5 bases, there was a span of 1 base. In nucleotides, the CDR3 is TGTGCCAGCAGCTTTACCGGGGAGCTGTTTTTT. This translates into CASSFTGELFF. Full variable domain (remainder filled in from reference TRBV7-9 and TRBJ2-2): DTGVSQNPRHKITKRGQNVTFRCDPISEHNRLYWYRQTLGQGPEFLTYFQNEAQLEKSRLLSDRFSAERPKGSFSTLEIQRTEQGDSAMYLCASSFTGELFFGEGSRLTVL.

V and J are TRBV27 and TRBJ2-1, with TRBD1 matching 11 bases. There are 15 residues in the CDR3. The trim removed 6 bases at V and 8 bases at J, leaving 9 bases unmatched. Germline V CDR1 and CDR2: MNHEY, SMNVEV (reference sequence). The CDR3 DNA sequence: TGTGCCAGCAGCCAAGGGACAGGGGGTATCGATGAGCAGTTCTTC. The encoded protein is CASSQGTGGIDEQFF.